The clone carrying this T cell receptor (beta chain) was detected only once. Germline loops: CDR1 LGHNA, CDR2 YSLEER. The V and J ends lost 2 bases and 3 bases, in that order; junction bases with no gene match: 6. The CDR3 extends over 16 amino acids. Only in-frame clones appear in the TCRdb table, and some are missing; sequencing was by immunoSEQ multiplex PCR. The table has some 91,000 clones, around 88% seen once. This sample stems from a study of identifying expanded T cells in peripheral blood. The clonotype originates from a person between 18 and 69 years old in good health. The sample consisted of blood. The chain employs TRBV4-3 and TRBJ2-7; 11 bases are a match to TRBD2. As DNA, the CDR3 is TGCGCCAGCAGCCAATCTTCTGGGACTAGCGGCTACGAGCAGTACTTC. Encoded protein: CASSQSSGTSGYEQYF.